These 17 T cell receptor beta chains were sequenced from one sample in a study of T cell responses to AZD1222 COVID-19 vaccine. This table comes from immunoSEQ multiplex PCR, and its TCRdb copy is limited to in-frame clones, with some not included. Of around 130,000 clones detected, roughly 93% appear once; the ten largest clones hold under 3.5%. Sequenced material: peripheral blood, taken on day 0 of AZD1222 vaccination. Every receptor here comes from an adult in good health.

The rearrangement uses TRBV28 and TRBJ1-2, with TRBD1 matching 10 bases. CDR1 is MDHEN and CDR2 is SYDVKM in the germline V gene. V gave up 2 bases and J gave up 6 bases; unmatched junction bases: 0. This CDR3 is built from 13 residues. The DNA for the CDR3 is TGTGCCAGCAGTTTAGGACAGGGGGATGGCTACACCTTC. This codes for CASSLGQGDGYTF.

CDR3 region: CASSYPTSGRAYEQYF. The CDR3 nucleotides are TGTGCCAGCAGTTACCCCACTAGCGGGAGGGCCTACGAGCAGTACTTC. The chain recombines TRBV6-2 or TRBV6-3 with TRBJ2-7; TRBD2 matches at 13 bases. This CDR3 has 16 residues. Germline V gives CDR1 MNHEY, CDR2 SVGEGT. V was clipped by 2 bases and J by 2 bases; unmatched bases: 3.

Written as DNA, the CDR3 is TGTGCCAGCAGCTTTTTCGGGAGCTCGGTCTCTGGGGCCAACGTCCTGACTTTC. Its protein is CASSFFGSSVSGANVLTF. The chain uses TRBV5-8 and TRBJ2-6, with a tentative D call TRBD2 (6 bases). The germline CDR1 and CDR2 sequences are SGHTS and YDEGEE. This CDR3 spans 18 amino acids. V dropped 2 bases and J dropped 0 bases, with 15 bases sitting between them.

This rearrangement joins TRBV5-1 to TRBJ1-5, with TRBD1 matching 7 bases. Germline V CDR1 and CDR2: SGHRS, YFSETQ. Trimming took 0 bases from V and 0 from J; bases not matched to a gene: 6. CDR3 size: 17 residues. The CDR3 is CASSLGDSTISNQPQHF. In DNA, the CDR3 is TGCGCCAGCAGCTTGGGGGACAGCACTATTAGCAATCAGCCCCAGCATTTT.

The gene calls are TRBV7-3 and TRBJ2-7; 8 nucleotides match TRBD1. The CDR3 is 14 amino acids. Per the germline V gene, CDR1 is SGHTA and CDR2 is FQGTGA. V gave up 2 bases and J gave up 6 bases; unmatched junction bases: 6. CDR3 sequence (DNA): TGTGCCAGCAGCTTATTAGGACAGGGCGGCGAGCAGTACTTC. It is translated as CASSLLGQGGEQYF.

DNA for the CDR3: TGTGCCAGCAGCCAAGATAGGGCTCCCTACAATGAGCAGTTCTTC. It is translated as CASSQDRAPYNEQFF. The chain employs TRBV4-2 and TRBJ2-1; D uncertain. The germline V gene encodes CDR1 LGHNA and CDR2 YNFKEQ. V dropped 0 bases and J dropped 2 bases, with 8 bases sitting between them. The CDR3 has 15 amino acids.

This clone was seen more than once but under ten times. V gene TRBV2 combines with J gene TRBJ1-4; no clear D. Trimming pared 3 bases from V and 10 bases from J, leaving 15 bases between. Germline CDR1 SNHLY, CDR2 FYNNEI. This CDR3 contains 14 residues. This CDR3 reads CASSEQGTDGKLFF. The CDR3 region has the DNA TGTGCCAGCAGTGAGCAAGGTACCGACGGAAAACTGTTTTTT.

The genes are TRBV15 and TRBJ1-5; possible D gene TRBD1, 6 bases. Trimming stripped 4 bases from V and 0 bases from J, with 19 bases between. Germline lookup yields CDR1 LNHNV and CDR2 YYDKDF (reference sequence). This CDR3 is built from 18 residues. The CDR3 DNA sequence: TGTGCCACCAGCAACAAAAGGGGGGGATCCTATAGCAATCAGCCCCAGCATTTT. Translating it yields CATSNKRGGSYSNQPQHF.

The chain is built from TRBV11-2 and TRBJ2-1; D unresolved. Per the germline V gene, CDR1 is SGHAT and CDR2 is FQNNGV. V lost 5 bases, J lost 4 bases, and 15 bases lay in between. The CDR3 totals 15 residues. CDR3 DNA: TGTGCCAGCAGCCCCAGATTCCAAGATTACAATGAGCAGTTCTTC. The encoded protein is CASSPRFQDYNEQFF.

This chain links TRBV9 with TRBJ2-7; 12 bases agree with TRBD2. This CDR3 is 15 amino acids long. Germline-derived CDR1 and CDR2 are SGDLS and YYNGEE. Trimming at V came to 3 bases and at J to 6 bases, leaving 7 bases not matched to a gene. For the CDR3, the DNA is TGTGCCAGCAGCGCCACTAGCGGGAGGACCTCCGAGCAGTACTTC. Translated: CASSATSGRTSEQYF.

CDR3 sequence: CASSPTLGQGNYGYTF. The CDR3 nucleotides are TGTGCCAGCAGCCCCACATTGGGACAGGGCAACTATGGCTACACCTTC. The V gene is TRBV11-2, the J gene TRBJ1-2; 9 positions agree with TRBD1. Germline assignment: CDR1 SGHAT and CDR2 FQNNGV. The CDR3 loop spans 16 amino acids. The V segment lost 5 bases and the J segment 2 bases; nucleotides outside the gene matches: 9.

V gene TRBV28 combines with J gene TRBJ1-4; a weak D match, TRBD1 (5 bases). This CDR3 region has 15 residues. Trimming cost V 7 bases and J 8 bases, with 20 bases left between them. The V gene's germline CDR1 is MDHEN and CDR2 SYDVKM. This CDR3 is CASTSLFGGGEKLFF. The CDR3, as DNA: TGTGCCAGCACCTCTTTATTTGGGGGTGGGGAAAAACTGTTTTTT.

This clone was counted a few times. This chain connects TRBV27 to TRBJ2-7; 10 bases are shared with TRBD2. This CDR3 is built from 16 residues. Germline-derived CDR1 and CDR2 are MNHEY and SMNVEV (reference sequence). V shed 3 bases and J 2 bases; nucleotides not matched to a gene: 7. The CDR3 DNA reads as TGTGCCAGCAGTTTCATGAGGCTAGCGGGAGCCTACGAGCAGTACTTC. This translates into CASSFMRLAGAYEQYF.

V usage is TRBV6-2 or TRBV6-3 and J usage is TRBJ2-7, with D tentatively TRBD2 (5 bases). Germline V gene data show CDR1 as MNHEY and CDR2 as SVGEGT. There are 16 residues in the CDR3. Trimming took 2 bases from V and 3 from J, leaving 17 bases between them. The CDR3: CASSYAEPISGYEQYF. CDR3 coding DNA: TGTGCCAGCAGTTACGCGGAACCAATCAGCGGCTACGAGCAGTACTTC.

The chain couples TRBV4-2 to TRBJ1-5, with D possibly TRBD1 on 6 matching bases. Germline V CDR1 and CDR2: LGHNA, YNFKEQ. The V end lost 1 base, the J end lost 4 bases, and 14 bases lay between the germline ends. The CDR3 spans 16 residues. The CDR3 sequence is CASSQAAQGPNQPQHF. The CDR3 bases are TGTGCCAGCAGCCAAGCCGCACAGGGTCCAAATCAGCCCCAGCATTTT.

The V gene is TRBV18, the J gene TRBJ2-1; 9 positions agree with TRBD2. Trimming cost V 4 bases and J 4 bases; bases outside gene matches: 14. The CDR3 loop spans 18 amino acids. CDR1 is KGHSH, CDR2 LQKENI, per germline. For the CDR3, the DNA is TGTGCCAGCTCACGCCGTCAGATTAGCGGGAGTTTATACAATGAGCAGTTCTTC. Amino acids: CASSRRQISGSLYNEQFF.

V is TRBV5-4 and J is TRBJ2-2; 11 bases are shared with TRBD2. This CDR3 region has 15 residues. Germline-derived CDR1 and CDR2 are SGHNT and YYREEE (reference sequence). V trimming: 0 bases; J trimming: 7 bases; junction bases outside the gene matches: 2. CDR3 protein: CASSLGLAGHGELFF. The CDR3 DNA follows: TGTGCCAGCAGCTTGGGACTAGCGGGGCACGGGGAGCTGTTTTTT. Full variable domain (rest looked up from reference TRBV5-4 and TRBJ2-2): ETGVTQSPTHLIKTRGQQVTLRCSSQSGHNTVSWYQQALGQGPQFIFQYYREEENGRGNFPPRFSGLQFPNYSSELNVNALELDDSALYLCASSLGLAGHGELFFGEGSRLTVL.